This record concerns one T cell receptor beta chain sequence. The antigen remains unidentified. This entry belongs to a study of CD8 T cells in ankylosing spondylitis. General observations from the study: Made up of 7 to 9 highly homologous variants, a TCR beta motif appeared characteristic of ankylosing spondylitis blood. Significantly higher representation of disease-linked clones was reported for matched ankylosing spondylitis synovial fluid.

CDR3 length equals 12 residues. Trimming removed 5 bases from V and 4 bases from J, with 6 bases in between. Germline V gives CDR1 PRHDT, CDR2 FYEKMQ (reference sequence). 5'-RACE, quantitative and with molecular barcodes, yielded the TCR beta libraries. TCRdb called the 5' RACE reads again in MiXCR, with one record for every CDR3 protein. Here the sample spans about 160,000 distinct CDR3 sequences, 8.5% to 10% being singletons. Sequenced input: blood, either unsorted or a sorted T cell fraction (not recorded which). The V call is TRBV13, the J call TRBJ2-1; the D is unclear. This sequence was found in a female donor with ankylosing spondylitis or in good health (not recorded which). DNA for the CDR3: TGTGCCAGCAGCGCCGAATACAATGAGCAGTTCTTC. It yields the protein CASSAEYNEQFF.